Following are 14 T cell receptor beta chains from one sample sequenced in a study of T-cell memory formation after mild COVID-19. A single record per CDR3 protein comes from TCRdb applying MiXCR to the 5' RACE reads. The data show 350,000 or so distinct CDR3 sequences, around 21% seen once. Material for sequencing was PBMCs or a T cell subset sorted from them (not recorded which). The receptors originated from an adult woman who had mild COVID-19 (a few samples of this study predate the infection). Cell type and time point are not known.

This clonotype was found many times. CDR3 sequence reads: CASSQDLLSSGRTGSYNEQFF. Written as DNA, the CDR3 is TGCGCCAGCAGCCAAGATCTATTAAGTAGCGGGAGAACCGGCTCCTACAATGAGCAGTTCTTC. V usage is TRBV4-3 and J usage is TRBJ2-1, with 9 bases identical to TRBD2. This CDR3 is 21 amino acids long. The germline V gene encodes CDR1 LGHNA and CDR2 YSLEER. V lost 0 bases, J lost 0 bases, and 15 bases stayed unmatched.

The CDR3 sequence is CATASGSYNEQFF. As DNA, the CDR3 is TGTGCCACGGCGTCCGGCTCCTACAATGAGCAGTTCTTC. V and J are TRBV15 and TRBJ2-1; no firm D call. The germline V gene has CDR1 LNHNV and CDR2 YYDKDF (reference sequence). V lost 9 bases, J lost 0 bases, and 9 bases lay in between. The CDR3 totals 13 residues.

This clonotype turned up a few times. This rearrangement joins TRBV29-1 to TRBJ2-2, with 8 bases aligning to TRBD1. Germline CDR1 reads SQVTM; CDR2 reads ANQGSEA. The junction had 6 bases not matched to a gene; V was cut back by 0 bases and J by 6 bases. The CDR3 has 15 residues. The CDR3 DNA sequence: TGCAGCGTTGAAGACGAGACAGGGGTTGCCGGGGAGCTGTTTTTT. Translating it yields CSVEDETGVAGELFF.

This clonotype was seen more than once but under ten times. The chain recombines TRBV4-1 with TRBJ1-1, with a tentative D call TRBD1 (5 bases). The CDR3 totals 16 residues. V was trimmed by 4 bases and J by 6 bases, leaving 21 bases between them. Per germline, CDR1 MGHRA and CDR2 YSYEKL. CDR3 coding DNA: TGCGCCAGCAGCCTCCCCATGGGGCGGGGTGAGGCTGAAGCTTTCTTT. Its protein is CASSLPMGRGEAEAFF.

This clonotype was observed a handful of times. The chain uses TRBV5-4 and TRBJ1-2, with 7 bases identical to TRBD1. This CDR3 comprises 15 residues. Per germline, CDR1 SGHNT and CDR2 YYREEE (reference sequence). Trimming at V came to 3 bases and at J to 0 bases, leaving 5 bases not matched to a gene. The CDR3 here is CASSSQDRPNYGYTF. CDR3 DNA sequence: TGTGCCAGCAGCTCCCAGGACAGGCCTAACTATGGCTACACCTTC.

This clonotype has more than one count but fewer than ten. This chain joins TRBV29-1 and TRBJ2-7; tentatively, D is TRBD1 (5 bases). This CDR3 has 16 amino acids. The V gene's germline CDR1 is SQVTM and CDR2 ANQGSEA. V was shortened by 0 bases and J by 3 bases, with 18 bases between the two germline ends. This CDR3 is CSVEDPTLGLDYEQYF. The CDR3 coding sequence is TGCAGCGTTGAAGACCCAACTTTGGGGCTTGACTACGAGCAGTACTTC.

The genes are TRBV7-9 and TRBJ2-3; 8 bases are shared with TRBD2. Trimming cost V 5 bases and J 6 bases; bases outside gene matches: 13. CDR1 SEHNR and CDR2 FQNEAQ come from the germline V gene (reference sequence). The CDR3 is 16 amino acids. CDR3 region: CASSPPRAGDLDTQYF. The CDR3 region has the DNA TGTGCCAGCAGCCCGCCCAGAGCGGGAGATCTGGATACGCAGTATTTT.

The chain combines TRBV4-3 with TRBJ1-3; a weak D match, TRBD1 (6 bases). In germline, CDR1 is LGHNA, CDR2 YSLEER. This CDR3 region has 14 residues. V lost 5 bases and J 2 bases, leaving 10 bases between the germline ends. The CDR3 DNA sequence: TGCGCCAGCAGCGATACAGGGACTGGAAACACCATATATTTT. This codes for CASSDTGTGNTIYF.

This clonotype has only a few counts. A clone one base away is much larger, so this may be a read error. V usage is TRBV7-2 and J usage is TRBJ2-7; D uncertain. Deletions cut 5 bases from V and 3 bases from J, with 5 bases between. Germline V lookup: CDR1 SGHTA, CDR2 FQGNSA. This CDR3 is built from 11 residues. The CDR3 loop reads CASSPDYEQYF. The CDR3 DNA sequence: TGTGCCAGCAGCCCAGACTACGAGCAGTACTTC.

This clonotype has more than one count but fewer than ten. The chain joins TRBV5-1 to TRBJ1-1; D perhaps matches TRBD1 (5 bases). The V gene lost 2 bases and the J gene lost 1 base, with 15 bases spanning the gap. This CDR3 region has 16 residues. Looked up from germline, CDR1 is SGHRS and CDR2 is YFSETQ. This CDR3 is CASSFRGLQTNTEAFF. In DNA, the CDR3 is TGCGCCAGCAGCTTCCGGGGCCTCCAAACGAACACTGAAGCTTTCTTT.

This clonotype was found a few times. CDR3: CSARFPSGRDPYEQYF. For the CDR3, the DNA is TGCAGTGCTAGGTTCCCTAGCGGGAGGGATCCCTACGAGCAGTACTTC. The rearrangement links TRBV20-1 to TRBJ2-7; 12 bases match TRBD2. The ends lost 3 bases at V and 2 bases at J; junction bases unmatched: 8. The CDR3 is 16 residues long. Germline V gives CDR1 DFQATT, CDR2 SNEGSKA (reference sequence).

The V and J genes are TRBV25-1 and TRBJ2-5; D possibly corresponds to TRBD1 (8 bases). Trimming cost V 9 bases and J 5 bases, with 16 bases left between them. The CDR3 sequence is 13 residues long. Per the germline V gene, CDR1 is MGHDK and CDR2 is SYGVNS. CDR3 DNA: TGTGCCAGTGGGTACAGGGGGGGGGAGACCCAGTACTTC. Protein sequence: CASGYRGGETQYF.

This clonotype appeared a few times. The rearrangement joins TRBV20-1 to TRBJ2-3; TRBD1 or TRBD2 may be the D gene (6 bases each). V lost 6 bases to trimming and J lost 6 bases, with 16 bases between them. The CDR3 is 13 amino acids. Germline V gene sequence: CDR1 DFQATT, CDR2 SNEGSKA (reference sequence). The DNA of the CDR3 is TGCAGTGCCCCCTTGGGGGGCGGGGATACGCAGTATTTT. This gives the protein CSAPLGGGDTQYF.

The rearrangement uses TRBV29-1 and TRBJ2-1; D possibly corresponds to TRBD2 (6 bases). Trimming removed 1 base at V and 3 bases at J, with 7 bases between. This CDR3 spans 13 amino acids. Germline V gene lookup returns CDR1 SQVTM and CDR2 ANQGSEA. The CDR3 DNA follows: TGCAGCGTTGAAGGAGCGGGCTACAATGAGCAGTTCTTC. It specifies CSVEGAGYNEQFF.